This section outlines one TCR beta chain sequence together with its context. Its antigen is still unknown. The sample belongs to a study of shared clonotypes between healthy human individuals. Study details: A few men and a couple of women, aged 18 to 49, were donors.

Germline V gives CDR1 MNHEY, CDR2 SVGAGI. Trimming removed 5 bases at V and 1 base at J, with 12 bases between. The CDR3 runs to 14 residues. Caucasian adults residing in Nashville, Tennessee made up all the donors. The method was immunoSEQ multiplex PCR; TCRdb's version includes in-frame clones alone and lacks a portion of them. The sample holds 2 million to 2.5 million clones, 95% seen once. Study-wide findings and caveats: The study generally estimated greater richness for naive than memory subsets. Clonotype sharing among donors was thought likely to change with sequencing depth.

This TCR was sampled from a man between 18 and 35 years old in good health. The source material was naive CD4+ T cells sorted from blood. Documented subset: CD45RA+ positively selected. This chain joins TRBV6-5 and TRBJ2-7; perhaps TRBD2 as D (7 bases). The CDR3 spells CASSRGRESYEQYF. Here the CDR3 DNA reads TGTGCCAGCAGTCGGGGGCGGGAGTCCTACGAGCAGTACTTC.